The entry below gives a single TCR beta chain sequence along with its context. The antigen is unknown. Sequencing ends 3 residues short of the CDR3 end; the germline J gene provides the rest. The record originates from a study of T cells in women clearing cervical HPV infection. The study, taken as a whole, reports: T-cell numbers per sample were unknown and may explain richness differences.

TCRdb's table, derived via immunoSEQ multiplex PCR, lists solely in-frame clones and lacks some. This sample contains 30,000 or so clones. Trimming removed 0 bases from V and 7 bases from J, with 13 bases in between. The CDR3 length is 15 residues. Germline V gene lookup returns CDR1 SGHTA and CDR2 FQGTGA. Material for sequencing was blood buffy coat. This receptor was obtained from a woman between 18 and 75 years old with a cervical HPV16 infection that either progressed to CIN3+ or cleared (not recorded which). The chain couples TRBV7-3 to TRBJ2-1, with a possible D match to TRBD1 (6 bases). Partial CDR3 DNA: TGTGCCAGCAGCTTAACGGGGGCGGTAGTAAATGAG. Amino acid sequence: CASSLTGAVVNE. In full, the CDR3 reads CASSLTGAVVNEQFF.